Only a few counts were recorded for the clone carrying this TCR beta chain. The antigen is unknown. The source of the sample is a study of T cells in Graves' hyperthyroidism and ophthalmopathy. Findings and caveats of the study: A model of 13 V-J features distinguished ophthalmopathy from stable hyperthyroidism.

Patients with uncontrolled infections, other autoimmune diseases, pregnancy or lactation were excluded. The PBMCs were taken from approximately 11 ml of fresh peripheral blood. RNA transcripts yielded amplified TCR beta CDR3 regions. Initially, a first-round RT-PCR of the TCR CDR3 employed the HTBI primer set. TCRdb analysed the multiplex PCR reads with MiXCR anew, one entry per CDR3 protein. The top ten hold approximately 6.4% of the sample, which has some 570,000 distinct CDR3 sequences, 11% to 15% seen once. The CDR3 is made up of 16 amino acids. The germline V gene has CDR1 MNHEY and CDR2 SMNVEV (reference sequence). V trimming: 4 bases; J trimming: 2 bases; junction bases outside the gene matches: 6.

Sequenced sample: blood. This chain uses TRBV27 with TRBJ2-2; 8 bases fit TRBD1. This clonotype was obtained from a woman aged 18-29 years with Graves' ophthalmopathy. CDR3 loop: CASSYTGQGNTGELFF. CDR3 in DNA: TGTGCCAGCAGTTACACCGGACAGGGAAACACCGGGGAGCTGTTTTTT.